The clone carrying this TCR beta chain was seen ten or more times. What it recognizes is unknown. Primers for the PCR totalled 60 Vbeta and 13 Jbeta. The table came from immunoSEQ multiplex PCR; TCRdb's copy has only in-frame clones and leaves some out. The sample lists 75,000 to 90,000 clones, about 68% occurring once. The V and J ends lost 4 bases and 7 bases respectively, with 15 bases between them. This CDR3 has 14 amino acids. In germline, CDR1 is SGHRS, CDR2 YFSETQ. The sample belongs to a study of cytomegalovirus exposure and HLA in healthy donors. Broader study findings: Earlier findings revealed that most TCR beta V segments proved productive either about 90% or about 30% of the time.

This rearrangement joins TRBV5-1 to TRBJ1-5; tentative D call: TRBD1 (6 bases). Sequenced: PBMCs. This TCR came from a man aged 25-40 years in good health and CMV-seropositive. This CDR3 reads CASSQSGGGQPQHF. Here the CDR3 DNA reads TGCGCCAGCAGCCAGAGTGGGGGCGGGCAGCCCCAGCATTTT.